This TCR beta chain was identified during a study of cytomegalovirus exposure and HLA in healthy donors. Participants comprised healthy donors of bone marrow. This CDR3 spans 18 amino acids. CDR1 SGHRS and CDR2 YFSETQ come from the germline V gene. V was pared by 1 base and J by 1 base, with 20 bases between. It was with 60 Vbeta and 13 Jbeta primers that the PCR ran. The table came from immunoSEQ multiplex PCR; TCRdb's copy has only in-frame clones and leaves some out. The sample yields 130,000 or so clones, 75% seen once. This TCR was sampled from a woman aged 40 to 55 in good health and CMV-seropositive. This sequence joins TRBV5-1 and TRBJ1-1; D possibly corresponds to TRBD1 (5 bases). Sample: PBMCs. CDR3 in amino acids: CASSLLKEGRSGNTEAFF. CDR3 coding DNA: TGCGCCAGCAGCTTGTTAAAGGAGGGGCGAAGTGGGAACACTGAAGCTTTCTTT.